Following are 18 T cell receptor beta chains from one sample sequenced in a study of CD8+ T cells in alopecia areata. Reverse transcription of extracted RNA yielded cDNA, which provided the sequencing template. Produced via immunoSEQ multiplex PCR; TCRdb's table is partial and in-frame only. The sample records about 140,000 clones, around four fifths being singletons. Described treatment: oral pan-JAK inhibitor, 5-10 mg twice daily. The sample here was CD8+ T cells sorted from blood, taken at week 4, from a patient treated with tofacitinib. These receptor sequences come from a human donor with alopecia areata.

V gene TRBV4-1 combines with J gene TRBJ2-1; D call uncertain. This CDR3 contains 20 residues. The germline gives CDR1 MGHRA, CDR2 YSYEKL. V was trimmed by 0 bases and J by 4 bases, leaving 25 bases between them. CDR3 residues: CASSQDFAAIAASPYNEQFF. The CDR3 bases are TGCGCCAGCAGCCAAGATTTCGCGGCCATAGCAGCATCCCCATACAATGAGCAGTTCTTC.

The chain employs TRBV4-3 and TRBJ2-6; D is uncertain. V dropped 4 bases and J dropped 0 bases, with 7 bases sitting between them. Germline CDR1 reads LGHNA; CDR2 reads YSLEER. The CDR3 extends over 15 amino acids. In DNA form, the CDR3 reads TGCGCCAGCAGCCTACTCAGCTCTGGGGCCAACGTCCTGACTTTC. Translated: CASSLLSSGANVLTF.

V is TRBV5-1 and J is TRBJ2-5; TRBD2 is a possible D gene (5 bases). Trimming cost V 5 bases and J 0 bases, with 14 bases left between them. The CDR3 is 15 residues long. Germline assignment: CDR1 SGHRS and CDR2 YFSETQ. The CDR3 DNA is TGCGCCAGCAGGGAGGACCTGACGTACCAAGAGACCCAGTACTTC. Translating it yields CASREDLTYQETQYF.

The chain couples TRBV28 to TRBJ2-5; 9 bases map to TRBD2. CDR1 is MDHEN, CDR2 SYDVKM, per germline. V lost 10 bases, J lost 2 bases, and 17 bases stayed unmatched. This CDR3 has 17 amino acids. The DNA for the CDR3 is TGTGCCACCGAAAAAGGGCTAGCGGGGCACCTACAAGAGACCCAGTACTTC. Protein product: CATEKGLAGHLQETQYF. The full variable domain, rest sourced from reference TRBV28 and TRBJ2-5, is DVKVTQSSRYLVKRTGEKVFLECVQDMDHENMFWYRQDPGLGLRLIYFSYDVKMKEKGDIPEGYSVSREKKERFSLILESASTNQTSMYLCATEKGLAGHLQETQYFGPGTRLLVL.

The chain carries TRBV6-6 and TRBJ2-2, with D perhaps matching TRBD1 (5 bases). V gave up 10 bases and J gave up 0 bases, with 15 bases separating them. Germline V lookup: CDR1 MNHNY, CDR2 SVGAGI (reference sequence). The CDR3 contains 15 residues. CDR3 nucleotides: TGTGCCACCGAAGACGACAGCGCGAACACCGGGGAGCTGTTTTTT. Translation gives CATEDDSANTGELFF.

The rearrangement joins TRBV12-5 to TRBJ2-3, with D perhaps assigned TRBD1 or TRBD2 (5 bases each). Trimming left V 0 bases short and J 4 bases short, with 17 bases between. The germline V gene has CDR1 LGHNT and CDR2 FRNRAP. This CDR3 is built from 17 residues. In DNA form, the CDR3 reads TGTGCTAGTGGTTTGGTTCCCGGGAAGGGCAGGGCAGATACGCAGTATTTT. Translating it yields CASGLVPGKGRADTQYF.

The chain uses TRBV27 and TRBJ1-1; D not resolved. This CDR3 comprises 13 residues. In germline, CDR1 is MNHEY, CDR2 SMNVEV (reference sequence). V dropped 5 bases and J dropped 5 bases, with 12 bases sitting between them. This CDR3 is CASSPGRSTEAFF. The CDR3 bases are TGTGCCAGCAGTCCTGGACGGTCTACTGAAGCTTTCTTT.

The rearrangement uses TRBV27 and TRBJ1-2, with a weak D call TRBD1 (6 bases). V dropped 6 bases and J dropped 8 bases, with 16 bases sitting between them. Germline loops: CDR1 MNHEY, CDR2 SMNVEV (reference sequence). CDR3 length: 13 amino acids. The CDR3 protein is CASSLLGGDGYTF. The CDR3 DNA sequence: TGTGCCAGCAGCCTCTTGGGGGGCGACGGCTACACCTTC.

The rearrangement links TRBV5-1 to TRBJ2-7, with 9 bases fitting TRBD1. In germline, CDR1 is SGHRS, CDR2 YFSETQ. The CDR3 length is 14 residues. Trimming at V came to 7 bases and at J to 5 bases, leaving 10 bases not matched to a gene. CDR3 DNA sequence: TGCGCCAGCGGGAAGACAGGGGGATTGAACGAGCAGTACTTC. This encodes CASGKTGGLNEQYF. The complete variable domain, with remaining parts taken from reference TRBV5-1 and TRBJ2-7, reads KAGVTQTPRYLIKTRGQQVTLSCSPISGHRSVSWYQQTPGQGLQFLFEYFSETQRNKGNFPGRFSGRQFSNSRSEMNVSTLELGDSALYLCASGKTGGLNEQYFGPGTRLTVT.

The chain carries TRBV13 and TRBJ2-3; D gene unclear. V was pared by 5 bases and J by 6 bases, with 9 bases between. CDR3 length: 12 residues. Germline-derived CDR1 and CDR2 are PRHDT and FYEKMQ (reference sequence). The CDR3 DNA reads TGTGCCAGCAGCCCTCAGTCGGATACGCAGTATTTT. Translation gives CASSPQSDTQYF.

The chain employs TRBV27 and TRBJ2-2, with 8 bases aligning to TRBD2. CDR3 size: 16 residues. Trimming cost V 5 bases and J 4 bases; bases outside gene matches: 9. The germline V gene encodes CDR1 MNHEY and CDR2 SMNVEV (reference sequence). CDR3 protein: CASSDHPGGVTGELFF. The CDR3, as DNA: TGTGCCAGCAGTGATCACCCGGGAGGGGTCACCGGGGAGCTGTTTTTT.

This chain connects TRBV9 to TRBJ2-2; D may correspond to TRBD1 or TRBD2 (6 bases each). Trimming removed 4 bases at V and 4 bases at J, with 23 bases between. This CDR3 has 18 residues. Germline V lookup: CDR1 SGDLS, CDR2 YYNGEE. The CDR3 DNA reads TGTGCCAGCAGCTCTCCTCCTTCGTGGGGGGCGGGCACCGGGGAGCTGTTTTTT. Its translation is CASSSPPSWGAGTGELFF.

The CDR3 coding sequence is TGCGCCAGCAGTGGGACTAGCGGGGGACAAGAGACCCAGTACTTC. Translated: CASSGTSGGQETQYF. The chain couples TRBV10-2 to TRBJ2-5; 13 nucleotides match TRBD2. The V segment lost 4 bases and the J segment 2 bases; nucleotides outside the gene matches: 1. Looked up from germline, CDR1 is WSHSY and CDR2 is SAAADI. CDR3 length: 15 residues.

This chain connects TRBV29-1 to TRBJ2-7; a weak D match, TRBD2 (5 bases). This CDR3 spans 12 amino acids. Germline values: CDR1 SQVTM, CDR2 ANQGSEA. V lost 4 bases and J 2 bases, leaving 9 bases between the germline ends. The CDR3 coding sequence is TGCAGCGTTGTCCGGGATACCTACGAGCAGTACTTC. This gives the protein CSVVRDTYEQYF.

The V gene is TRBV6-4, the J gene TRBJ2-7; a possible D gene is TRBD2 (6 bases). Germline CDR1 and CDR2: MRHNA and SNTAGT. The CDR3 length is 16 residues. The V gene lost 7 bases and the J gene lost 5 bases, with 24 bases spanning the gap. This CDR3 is CASTRANRDSTHEQYF. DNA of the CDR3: TGTGCCAGCACCCGGGCCAACCGGGACTCAACGCACGAGCAGTACTTC.

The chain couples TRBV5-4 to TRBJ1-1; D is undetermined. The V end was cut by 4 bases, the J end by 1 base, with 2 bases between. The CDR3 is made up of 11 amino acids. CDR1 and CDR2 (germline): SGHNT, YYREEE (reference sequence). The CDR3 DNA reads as TGTGCCAGCAGCGCGAACACTGAAGCTTTCTTT. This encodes CASSANTEAFF.

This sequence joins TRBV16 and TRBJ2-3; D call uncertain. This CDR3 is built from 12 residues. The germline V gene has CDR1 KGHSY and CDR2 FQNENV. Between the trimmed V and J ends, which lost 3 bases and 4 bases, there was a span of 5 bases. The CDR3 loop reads CASSHRPDTQYF. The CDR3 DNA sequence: TGTGCCAGCAGCCACAGGCCAGATACGCAGTATTTT. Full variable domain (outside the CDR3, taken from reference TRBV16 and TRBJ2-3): GEEVAQTPKHLVRGEGQKAKLYCAPIKGHSYVFWYQQVLKNEFKFLISFQNENVFDETGMPKERFSAKCLPNSPCSLEIQATKLEDSAVYFCASSHRPDTQYFGPGTRLTVL.

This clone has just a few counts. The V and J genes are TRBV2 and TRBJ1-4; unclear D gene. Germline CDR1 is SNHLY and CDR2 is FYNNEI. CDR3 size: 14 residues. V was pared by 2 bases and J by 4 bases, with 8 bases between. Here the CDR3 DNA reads TGTGCCAGCAGTGAAATGGGAAGTAATGAAAAACTGTTTTTT. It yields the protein CASSEMGSNEKLFF.